A single TCR beta chain is shown here with its context. The CDR3 length is 10 residues. The germline V gene has CDR1 DFQATT and CDR2 SNEGSKA (reference sequence). Trimming shortened V by 4 bases and J by 5 bases, and 3 bases separated the two germline ends. Per the original data handling: Counts of nucleated cells, estimated from reference gene primer amplification, were obtained. Assay: immunoSEQ multiplex PCR; the TCRdb copy retains only in-frame clones and omits some. The DNA gave D and trimming, while V, J and clone size come from that table. Among about 340,000 clones listed, approximately 86% were seen once. This entry belongs to a study of blood T cell repertoires in COVID-19. Study-wide background: Sites in the United States, Italy and Spain provided acute and convalescent COVID-19 samples. Sample material is recorded as cDNA or gDNA derived from T cells, B-cell-depleted T cells, or PBMCs.

The V gene is TRBV20-1, the J gene TRBJ2-1; no clear D gene. The receptor was derived from a woman aged 60-75 years with COVID-19, enrolled during active disease. The specimen sequenced was peripheral blood. The CDR3 DNA reads TGCAGTGCTATAAACAATGAGCAGTTCTTC. Its protein product is CSAINNEQFF.